The clone carrying this T cell receptor beta chain has just one count. The V gene end was trimmed by 8 bases and the J gene end by 6 bases; junction bases not matched to a gene: 23. This CDR3 is 18 amino acids long. Per the germline V gene, CDR1 is SGHRS and CDR2 is YFSETQ. The sample originates from a study of control samples from healthy donors and cancer patients. TCRdb's table, derived via immunoSEQ multiplex PCR, lists solely in-frame clones and lacks some. The table includes around 63,000 clones, around 87% detected once. This TCR derives from a woman in her fifties or sixties with head and neck cancer. Material: PBMCs. The chain has TRBV5-1 and TRBJ2-1; TRBD1 agrees at 7 bases. CDR3 protein: CASASVVGRTGGPNEQFF. As DNA, the CDR3 is TGCGCCAGTGCGTCCGTAGTGGGGCGGACAGGAGGCCCCAATGAGCAGTTCTTC.